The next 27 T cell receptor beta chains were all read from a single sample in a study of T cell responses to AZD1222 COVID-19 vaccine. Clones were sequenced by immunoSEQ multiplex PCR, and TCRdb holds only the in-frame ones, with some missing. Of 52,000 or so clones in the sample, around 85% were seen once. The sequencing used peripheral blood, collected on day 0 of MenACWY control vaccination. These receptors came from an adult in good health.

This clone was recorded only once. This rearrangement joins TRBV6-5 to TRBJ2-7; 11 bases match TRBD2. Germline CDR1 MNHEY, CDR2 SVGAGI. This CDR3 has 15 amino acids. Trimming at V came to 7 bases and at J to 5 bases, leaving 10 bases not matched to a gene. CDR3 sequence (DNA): TGTGCCAGCAAGTTGGCTACTAGCGGGAGAAACGAGCAGTACTTC. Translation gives CASKLATSGRNEQYF.

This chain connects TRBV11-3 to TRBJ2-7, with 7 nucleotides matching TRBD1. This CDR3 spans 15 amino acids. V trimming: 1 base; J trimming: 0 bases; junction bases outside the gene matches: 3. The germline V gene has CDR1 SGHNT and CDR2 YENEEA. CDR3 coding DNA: TGTGCCAGCAGCTTAGGACAGGGTTCCTCCTACGAGCAGTACTTC. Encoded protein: CASSLGQGSSYEQYF.

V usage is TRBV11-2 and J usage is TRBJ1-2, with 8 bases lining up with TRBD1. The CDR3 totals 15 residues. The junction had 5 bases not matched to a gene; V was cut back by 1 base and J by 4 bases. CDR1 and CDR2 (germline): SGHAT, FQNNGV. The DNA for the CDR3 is TGTGCCAGCAGCTTAGTAGACAGGGGTCCCTATGGCTACACCTTC. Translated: CASSLVDRGPYGYTF.

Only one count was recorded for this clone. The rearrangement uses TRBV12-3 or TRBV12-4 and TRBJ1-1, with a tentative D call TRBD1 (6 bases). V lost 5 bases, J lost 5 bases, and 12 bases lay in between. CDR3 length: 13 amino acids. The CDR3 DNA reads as TGTGCCAGCAGTCGACAGGAGGGGACTGAAGCTTTCTTT. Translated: CASSRQEGTEAFF.

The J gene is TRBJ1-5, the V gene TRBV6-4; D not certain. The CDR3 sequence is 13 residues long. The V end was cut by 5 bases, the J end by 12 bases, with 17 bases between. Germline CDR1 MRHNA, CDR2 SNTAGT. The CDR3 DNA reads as TGTGCCAGCAGTCTCGACCTGGGAGGCAACCAGCATTTT. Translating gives CASSLDLGGNQHF.

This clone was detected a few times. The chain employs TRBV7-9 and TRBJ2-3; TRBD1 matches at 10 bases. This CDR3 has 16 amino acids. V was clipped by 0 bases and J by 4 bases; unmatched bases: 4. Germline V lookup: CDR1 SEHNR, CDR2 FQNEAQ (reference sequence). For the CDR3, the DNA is TGTGCCAGCAGCTTAGCGAGACAGGGGGCGGCAGATACGCAGTATTTT. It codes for CASSLARQGAADTQYF. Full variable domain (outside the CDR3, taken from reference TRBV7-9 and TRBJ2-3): DTGVSQNPRHKITKRGQNVTFRCDPISEHNRLYWYRQTLGQGPEFLTYFQNEAQLEKSRLLSDRFSAERPKGSFSTLEIQRTEQGDSAMYLCASSLARQGAADTQYFGPGTRLTVL.

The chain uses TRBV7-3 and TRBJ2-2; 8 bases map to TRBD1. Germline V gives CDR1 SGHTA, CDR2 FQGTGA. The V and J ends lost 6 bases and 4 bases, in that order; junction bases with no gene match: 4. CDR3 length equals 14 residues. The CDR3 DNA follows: TGTGCCAGCAGAAGTACAGGGGGCACCGGGGAGCTGTTTTTT. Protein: CASRSTGGTGELFF.

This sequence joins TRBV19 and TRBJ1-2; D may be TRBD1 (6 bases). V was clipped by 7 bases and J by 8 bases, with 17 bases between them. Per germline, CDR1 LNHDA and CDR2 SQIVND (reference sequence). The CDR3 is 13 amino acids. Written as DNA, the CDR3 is TGTGCCAGTACAAATAACAGGGTGGGCGGCTACACCTTC. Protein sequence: CASTNNRVGGYTF.

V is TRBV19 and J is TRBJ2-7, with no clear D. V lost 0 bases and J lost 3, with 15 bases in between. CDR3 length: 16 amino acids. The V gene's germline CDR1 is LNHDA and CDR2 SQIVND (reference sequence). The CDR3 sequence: CASSIDRNGPFYEQYF. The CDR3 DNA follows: TGTGCCAGTAGTATAGATAGGAACGGCCCTTTCTACGAGCAGTACTTC. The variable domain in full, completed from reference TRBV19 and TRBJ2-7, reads DGGITQSPKYLFRKEGQNVTLSCEQNLNHDAMYWYRQDPGQGLRLIYYSQIVNDFQKGDIAEGYSVSREKKESFPLTVTSAQKNPTAFYLCASSIDRNGPFYEQYFGPGTRLTVT.

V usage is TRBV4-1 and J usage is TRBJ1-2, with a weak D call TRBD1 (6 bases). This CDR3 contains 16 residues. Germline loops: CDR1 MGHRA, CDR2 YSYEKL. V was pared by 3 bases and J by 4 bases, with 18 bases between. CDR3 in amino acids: CASSHPPDSPFYGYTF. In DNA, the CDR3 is TGCGCCAGCAGCCACCCCCCGGACAGTCCTTTCTATGGCTACACCTTC.

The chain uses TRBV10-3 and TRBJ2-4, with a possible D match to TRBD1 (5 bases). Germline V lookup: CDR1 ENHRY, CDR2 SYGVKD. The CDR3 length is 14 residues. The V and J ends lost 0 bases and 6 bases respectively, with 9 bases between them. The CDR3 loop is CAISESGDLNIQYF. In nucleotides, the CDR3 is TGTGCCATCAGTGAGTCAGGGGATTTAAACATTCAGTACTTC.

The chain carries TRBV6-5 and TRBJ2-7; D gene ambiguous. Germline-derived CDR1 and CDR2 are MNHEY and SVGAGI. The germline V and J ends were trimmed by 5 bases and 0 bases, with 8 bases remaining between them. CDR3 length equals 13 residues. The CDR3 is CASSTWTSYEQYF. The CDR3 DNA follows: TGTGCCAGCAGTACCTGGACCTCCTACGAGCAGTACTTC.

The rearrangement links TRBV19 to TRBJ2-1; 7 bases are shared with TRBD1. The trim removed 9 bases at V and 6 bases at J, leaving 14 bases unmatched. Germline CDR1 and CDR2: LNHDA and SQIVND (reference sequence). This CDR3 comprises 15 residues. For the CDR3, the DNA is TGTGCCAGCCGTAAGGGGGACAGAACCCTCAATGAGCAGTTCTTC. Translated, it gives CASRKGDRTLNEQFF.

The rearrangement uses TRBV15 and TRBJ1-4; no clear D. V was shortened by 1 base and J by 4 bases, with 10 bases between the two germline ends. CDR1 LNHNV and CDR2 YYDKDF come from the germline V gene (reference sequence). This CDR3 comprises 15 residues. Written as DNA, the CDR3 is TGTGCCACCAGCAGAGTAAGGTTGGGTAATGAAAAACTGTTTTTT. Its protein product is CATSRVRLGNEKLFF. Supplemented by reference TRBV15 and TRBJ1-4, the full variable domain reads DAMVIQNPRYQVTQFGKPVTLSCSQTLNHNVMYWYQQKSSQAPKLLFHYYDKDFNNEADTPDNFQSRRPNTSFCFLDIRSPGLGDTAMYLCATSRVRLGNEKLFFGSGTQLSVL.

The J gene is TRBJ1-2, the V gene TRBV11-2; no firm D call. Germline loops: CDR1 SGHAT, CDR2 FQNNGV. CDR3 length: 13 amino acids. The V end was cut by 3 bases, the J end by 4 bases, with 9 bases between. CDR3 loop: CASSFGASYGYTF. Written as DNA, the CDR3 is TGTGCCAGCAGCTTTGGCGCCTCCTATGGCTACACCTTC.

The CDR3 nucleotides read TGTGCCAGCAGCAAACAGGGAGCGACTAATGAAAAACTGTTTTTT. Amino acids: CASSKQGATNEKLFF. J is TRBJ1-4 and V is TRBV7-9; maybe TRBD1 (6 bases). V lost 5 bases and J 2 bases, leaving 12 bases between the germline ends. Germline V gene data show CDR1 as SEHNR and CDR2 as FQNEAQ (reference sequence). The CDR3 covers 15 residues.

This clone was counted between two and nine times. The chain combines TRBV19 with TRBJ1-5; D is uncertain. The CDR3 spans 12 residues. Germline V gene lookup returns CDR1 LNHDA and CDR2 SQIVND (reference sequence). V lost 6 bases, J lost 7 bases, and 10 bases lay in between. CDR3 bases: TGTGCCAGTAGCACGGTCAACCAGCCCCAGCATTTT. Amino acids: CASSTVNQPQHF.

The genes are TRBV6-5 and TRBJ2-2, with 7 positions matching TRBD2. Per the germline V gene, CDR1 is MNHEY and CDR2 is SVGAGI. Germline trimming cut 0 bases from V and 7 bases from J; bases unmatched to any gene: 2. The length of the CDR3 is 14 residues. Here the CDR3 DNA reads TGTGCCAGCAGTTACTCGCGGGAGAGCGGGGAGCTGTTTTTT. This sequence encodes CASSYSRESGELFF.

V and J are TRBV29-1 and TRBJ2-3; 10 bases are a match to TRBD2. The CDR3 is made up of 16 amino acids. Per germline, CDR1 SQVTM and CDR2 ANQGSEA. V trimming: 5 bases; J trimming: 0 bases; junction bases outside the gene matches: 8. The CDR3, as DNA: TGCAGCGTTAGGGGAACTAGCGGGATTAGCACAGATACGCAGTATTTT. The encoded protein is CSVRGTSGISTDTQYF.

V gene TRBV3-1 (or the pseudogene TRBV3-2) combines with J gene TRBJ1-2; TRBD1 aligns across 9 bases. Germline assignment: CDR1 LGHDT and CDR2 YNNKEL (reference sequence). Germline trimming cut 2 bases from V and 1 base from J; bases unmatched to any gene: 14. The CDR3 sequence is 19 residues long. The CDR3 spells CASSQLASGQGYNNYGYTF. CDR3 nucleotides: TGTGCCAGCAGCCAACTAGCCTCCGGACAGGGGTATAATAACTATGGCTACACCTTC.

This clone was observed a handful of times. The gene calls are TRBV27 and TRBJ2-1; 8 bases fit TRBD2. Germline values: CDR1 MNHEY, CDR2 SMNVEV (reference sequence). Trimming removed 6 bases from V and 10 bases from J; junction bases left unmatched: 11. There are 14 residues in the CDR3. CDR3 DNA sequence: TGTGCCAGCAGAAAGAGCGGGAGCGATCGGGAGCAGTTCTTC. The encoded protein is CASRKSGSDREQFF.

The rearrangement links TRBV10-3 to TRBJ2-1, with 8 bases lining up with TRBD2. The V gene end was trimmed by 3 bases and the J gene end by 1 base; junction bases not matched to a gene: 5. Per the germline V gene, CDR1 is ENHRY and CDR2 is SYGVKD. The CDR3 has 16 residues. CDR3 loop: CAISDRSGESYNEQFF. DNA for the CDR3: TGTGCCATCAGTGACCGTAGCGGGGAATCCTACAATGAGCAGTTCTTC.

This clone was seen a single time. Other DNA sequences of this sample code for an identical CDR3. In nucleotides, the CDR3 is TGTGCCAGCAGTAGGACAGGGAACACCGGGGAGCTGTTTTTT. It is translated as CASSRTGNTGELFF. The V call is TRBV6-5, the J call TRBJ2-2; 7 positions match TRBD1. Germline V gene sequence: CDR1 MNHEY, CDR2 SVGAGI. The CDR3 extends over 14 amino acids. Germline trimming cut 5 bases from V and 1 base from J; bases unmatched to any gene: 1.

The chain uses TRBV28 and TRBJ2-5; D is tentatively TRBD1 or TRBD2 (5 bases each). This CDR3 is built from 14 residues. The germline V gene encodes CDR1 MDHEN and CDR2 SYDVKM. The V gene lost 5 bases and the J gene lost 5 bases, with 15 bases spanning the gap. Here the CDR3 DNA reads TGTGCCAGCAGTCTAGGGACCACTGGGGAGACCCAGTACTTC. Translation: CASSLGTTGETQYF.

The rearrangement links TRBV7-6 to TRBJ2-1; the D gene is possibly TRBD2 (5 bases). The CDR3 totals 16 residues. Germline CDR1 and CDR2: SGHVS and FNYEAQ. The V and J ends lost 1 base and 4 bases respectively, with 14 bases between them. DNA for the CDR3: TGTGCCAGCAGCTTAGTTAGTGGGAGTGGGTACAATGAGCAGTTCTTC. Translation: CASSLVSGSGYNEQFF.

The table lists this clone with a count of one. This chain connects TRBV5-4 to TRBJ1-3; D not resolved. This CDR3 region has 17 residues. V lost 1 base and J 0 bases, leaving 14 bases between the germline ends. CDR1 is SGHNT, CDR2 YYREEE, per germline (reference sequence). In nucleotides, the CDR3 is TGTGCCAGCAGCTTGAGGGCAGCCTCAAGCTCTGGAAACACCATATATTTT. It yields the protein CASSLRAASSSGNTIYF.

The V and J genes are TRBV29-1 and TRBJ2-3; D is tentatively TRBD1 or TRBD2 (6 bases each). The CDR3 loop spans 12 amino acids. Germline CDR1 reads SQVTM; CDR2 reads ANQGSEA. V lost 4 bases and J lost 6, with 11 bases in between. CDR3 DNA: TGCAGCGTTGGTAAAGGGGGGGATACGCAGTATTTT. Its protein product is CSVGKGGDTQYF.